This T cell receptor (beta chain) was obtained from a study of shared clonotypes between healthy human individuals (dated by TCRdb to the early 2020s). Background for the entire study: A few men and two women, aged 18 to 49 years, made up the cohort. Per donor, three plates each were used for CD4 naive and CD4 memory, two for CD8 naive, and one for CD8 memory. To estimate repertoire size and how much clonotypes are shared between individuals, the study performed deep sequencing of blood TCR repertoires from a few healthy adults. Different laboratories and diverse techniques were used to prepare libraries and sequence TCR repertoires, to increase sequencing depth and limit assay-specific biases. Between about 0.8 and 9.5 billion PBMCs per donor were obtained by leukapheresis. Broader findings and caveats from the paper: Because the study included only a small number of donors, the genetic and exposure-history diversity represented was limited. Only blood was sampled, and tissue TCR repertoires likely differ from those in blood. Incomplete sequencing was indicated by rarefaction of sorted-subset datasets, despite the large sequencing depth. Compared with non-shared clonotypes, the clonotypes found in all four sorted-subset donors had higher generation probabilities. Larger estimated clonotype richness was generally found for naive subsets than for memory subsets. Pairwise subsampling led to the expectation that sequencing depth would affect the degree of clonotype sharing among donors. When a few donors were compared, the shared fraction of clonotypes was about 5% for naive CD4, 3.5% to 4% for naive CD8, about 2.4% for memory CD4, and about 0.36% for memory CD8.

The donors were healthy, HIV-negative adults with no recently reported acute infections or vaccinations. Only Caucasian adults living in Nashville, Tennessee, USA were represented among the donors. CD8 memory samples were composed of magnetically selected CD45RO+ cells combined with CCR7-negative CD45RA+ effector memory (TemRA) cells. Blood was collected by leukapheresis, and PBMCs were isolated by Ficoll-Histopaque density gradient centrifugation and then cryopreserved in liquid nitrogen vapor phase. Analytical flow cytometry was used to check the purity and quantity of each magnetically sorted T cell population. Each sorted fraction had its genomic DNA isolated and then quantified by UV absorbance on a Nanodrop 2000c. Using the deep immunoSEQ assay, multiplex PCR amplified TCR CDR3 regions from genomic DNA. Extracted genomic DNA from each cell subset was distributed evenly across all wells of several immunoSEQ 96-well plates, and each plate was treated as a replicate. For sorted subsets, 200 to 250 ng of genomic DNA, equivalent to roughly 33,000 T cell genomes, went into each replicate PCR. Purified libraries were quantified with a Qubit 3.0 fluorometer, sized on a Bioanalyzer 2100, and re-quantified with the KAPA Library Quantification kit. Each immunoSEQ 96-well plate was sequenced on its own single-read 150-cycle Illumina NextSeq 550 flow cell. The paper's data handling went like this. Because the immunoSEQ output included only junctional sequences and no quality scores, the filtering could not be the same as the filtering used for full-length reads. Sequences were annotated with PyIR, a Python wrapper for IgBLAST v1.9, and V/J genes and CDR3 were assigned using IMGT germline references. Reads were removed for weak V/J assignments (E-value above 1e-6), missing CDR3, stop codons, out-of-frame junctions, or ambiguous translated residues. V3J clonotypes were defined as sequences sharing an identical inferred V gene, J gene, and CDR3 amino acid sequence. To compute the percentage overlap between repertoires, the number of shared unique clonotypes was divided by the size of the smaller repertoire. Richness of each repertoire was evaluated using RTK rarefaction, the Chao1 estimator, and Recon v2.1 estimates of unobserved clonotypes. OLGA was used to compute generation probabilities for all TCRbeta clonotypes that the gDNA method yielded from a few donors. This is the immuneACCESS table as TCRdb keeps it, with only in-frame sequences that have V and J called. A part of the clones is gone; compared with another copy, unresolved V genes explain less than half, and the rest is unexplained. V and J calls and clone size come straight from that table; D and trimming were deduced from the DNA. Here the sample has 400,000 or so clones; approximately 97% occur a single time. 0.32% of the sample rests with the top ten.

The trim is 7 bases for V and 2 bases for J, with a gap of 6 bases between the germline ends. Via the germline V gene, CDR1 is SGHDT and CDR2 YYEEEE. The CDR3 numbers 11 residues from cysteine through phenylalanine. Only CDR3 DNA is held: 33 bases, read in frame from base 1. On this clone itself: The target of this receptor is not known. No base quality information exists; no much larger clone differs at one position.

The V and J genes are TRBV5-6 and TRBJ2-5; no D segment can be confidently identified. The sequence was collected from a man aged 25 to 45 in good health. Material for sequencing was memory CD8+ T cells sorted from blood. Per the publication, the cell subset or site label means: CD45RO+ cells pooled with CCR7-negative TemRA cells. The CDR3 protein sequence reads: CASVGQETQYF. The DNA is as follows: TGTGCCAGCGTCGGGCAAGAGACCCAGTACTTC.